This paragraph covers one TCR beta chain sequence. Its antigen is not identified. Vbeta (60) and Jbeta (13) primers were used in the PCR. TCRdb keeps only in-frame clones here, not all; method: immunoSEQ multiplex PCR. The table includes 70,000 to 85,000 clones, 70% to 80% detected once. The sample comes from a study of cytomegalovirus exposure and HLA in healthy donors. Overall study context: Unique TCR beta sequences numbering some 110 million came from some 200 million T cells in an earlier analysis.

Regarding the study as a whole: An analysis done earlier found most TCR beta V segments productive about 90% or about 30% of the time. Presence/absence analyses supposed approximately even sequencing depth among donors. Researchers reported that a few CMV-associated chains were confirmed in vitro as CMV antigen-specific.

V was pared by 4 bases and J by 2 bases, with 10 bases between. The germline gives CDR1 SGDLS, CDR2 YYNGEE. This CDR3 is 14 amino acids long. V usage is TRBV9 and J usage is TRBJ1-5, with D possibly TRBD1 on 6 matching bases. This receptor was identified in a man aged 40-55 years in good health and CMV-seropositive. The sequencing sample was made of PBMCs. In DNA form, the CDR3 reads TGTGCCAGCAGCCGAAAGGGGGGCAATCAGCCCCAGCATTTT. This translates into CASSRKGGNQPQHF. Full variable domain (rest looked up from reference TRBV9 and TRBJ1-5): DSGVTQTPKHLITATGQRVTLRCSPRSGDLSVYWYQQSLDQGLQFLIQYYNGEERAKGNILERFSAQQFPDLHSELNLSSLELGDSALYFCASSRKGGNQPQHFGDGTRLSIL.